The clone carrying this TCR beta chain was seen only a few times. What it binds is unknown. RNA transcripts provided the source from which TCR beta CDR3 regions were amplified. TCR CDR3 underwent first-round RT-PCR with the HTBI primer set. Via MiXCR, TCRdb re-called the multiplex PCR reads, giving one row per CDR3 protein. The sample holds about 400,000 distinct CDR3 sequences, less than 20% seen once. This sample was taken from a study of T cells in Graves' hyperthyroidism and ophthalmopathy. General study results and limits: A 13 V-J signature model discriminated ophthalmopathy versus stable hyperthyroidism.

In germline, CDR1 is SGHNT, CDR2 YYREEE (reference sequence). The CDR3 spans 17 residues. The germline V and J ends were trimmed by 4 bases and 1 base, with 15 bases remaining between them. Diagnosis of hyperthyroidism was new in patients aged 18 to 65, and its duration was under 2 months. This receptor was taken from a woman younger than 35 with Graves' hyperthyroidism that later progressed to Graves' ophthalmopathy. Material for sequencing was blood. The rearrangement joins TRBV5-4 to TRBJ2-6, with D possibly matching TRBD1 (5 bases). The CDR3 sequence is CASSLPAGKSGANVLTF. The DNA of the CDR3 is TGTGCCAGCAGCCTCCCAGCAGGGAAGTCTGGGGCCAACGTCCTGACTTTC.